The 10 T cell receptor beta chains in this list originate from one sample, sequenced in a study of blood T cell repertoires in COVID-19. The repertoire was sequenced with immunoSEQ multiplex PCR; TCRdb's copy has only in-frame clones and lacks some. The table includes around 280,000 clones, 88% detected once. Sequencing was done on a sample of peripheral blood. The receptor source for this set is a woman aged 25 to 39 with COVID-19, enrolled during active disease.

The chain recombines TRBV11-2 with TRBJ2-1, with 15 bases that match TRBD2. Unmatched junction bases numbered 2, after V lost 1 base and J lost 4 bases. The germline V gene encodes CDR1 SGHAT and CDR2 FQNNGV. The CDR3 has 17 residues. CDR3 residues: CASSLAGLAGGYNEQFF. The DNA for the CDR3 is TGTGCCAGCAGCTTAGCCGGACTAGCGGGAGGGTACAATGAGCAGTTCTTC.

Only a few counts were recorded for this clone. The chain has TRBV19 and TRBJ2-1; 10 bases are a match to TRBD2. Germline CDR1 LNHDA, CDR2 SQIVND (reference sequence). The CDR3 extends over 15 amino acids. The J segment lost 4 bases and the V segment lost 4 bases, leaving 4 bases of the junction unmatched. The CDR3 sequence: CASSKPSGGYNEQFF. The CDR3, as DNA: TGTGCCAGTAGTAAGCCTAGCGGGGGATACAATGAGCAGTTCTTC. Full variable domain (outside the CDR3, taken from reference TRBV19 and TRBJ2-1): DGGITQSPKYLFRKEGQNVTLSCEQNLNHDAMYWYRQDPGQGLRLIYYSQIVNDFQKGDIAEGYSVSREKKESFPLTVTSAQKNPTAFYLCASSKPSGGYNEQFFGPGTRLTVL.

This clone has just one count. V gene TRBV5-5 combines with J gene TRBJ2-1, with 8 bases identical to TRBD2. The germline CDR1 and CDR2 sequences are SGHKS and YYEKEE (reference sequence). V lost 1 base to trimming and J lost 5 bases; unmatched junction nucleotides: 5. The CDR3 is made up of 15 amino acids. Here the CDR3 reads CASSLTGGINNEQFF. The CDR3 bases are TGTGCCAGCAGCTTGACGGGAGGGATAAACAATGAGCAGTTCTTC. Full variable domain (rest looked up from reference TRBV5-5 and TRBJ2-1): DAGVTQSPTHLIKTRGQQVTLRCSPISGHKSVSWYQQVLGQGPQFIFQYYEKEERGRGNFPDRFSARQFPNYSSELNVNALLLGDSALYLCASSLTGGINNEQFFGPGTRLTVL.

The J gene is TRBJ2-2, the V gene TRBV7-2, with 7 bases lining up with TRBD2. Germline V gene lookup returns CDR1 SGHTA and CDR2 FQGNSA. This CDR3 spans 14 amino acids. V was clipped by 5 bases and J by 7 bases; unmatched bases: 7. The CDR3 DNA reads as TGTGCCAGCAGCCCTATCTGGGGGGGCGGGGAGCTGTTTTTT. Translating it yields CASSPIWGGGELFF.

The gene calls are TRBV6-5 and TRBJ2-1; tentative D call: TRBD1 (5 bases). The germline V gene encodes CDR1 MNHEY and CDR2 SVGAGI. The CDR3 length is 13 residues. V dropped 8 bases and J dropped 5 bases, with 13 bases sitting between them. The CDR3 sequence is CASGDSDNNEQFF. For the CDR3, the DNA is TGTGCCAGCGGCGACAGCGACAACAATGAGCAGTTCTTC.

The V gene is TRBV4-1, the J gene TRBJ2-2, with TRBD2 matching over 11 bases. With 4 bases clipped from V and 2 bases from J, the junction kept 9 bases outside the gene matches. The germline gives CDR1 MGHRA, CDR2 YSYEKL. The CDR3 runs to 18 residues. The DNA for the CDR3 is TGCGCCAGCAGCCGCCAACTAGCGGGAGTGGTAAACACCGGGGAGCTGTTTTTT. It codes for CASSRQLAGVVNTGELFF.

The genes are TRBV28 and TRBJ2-1; TRBD2 aligns across 11 bases. V lost 6 bases and J lost 8; bases outside the gene matches: 3. This CDR3 is 13 amino acids long. Germline V gene data show CDR1 as MDHEN and CDR2 as SYDVKM. The CDR3 is CASRPLAGDEQFF. CDR3 bases: TGTGCCAGCAGACCACTAGCGGGAGATGAGCAGTTCTTC.

This chain joins TRBV7-2 and TRBJ2-3, with TRBD2 matching 8 bases. The CDR3 extends over 13 amino acids. Trimming took 0 bases from V and 11 from J; bases not matched to a gene: 4. Germline V gene lookup returns CDR1 SGHTA and CDR2 FQGNSA. The CDR3 region is CASSLAPSGLQYF. In nucleotides, the CDR3 is TGTGCCAGCAGCTTAGCCCCTAGCGGGCTGCAGTATTTT.

V and J are TRBV6-5 and TRBJ1-2; 7 bases match TRBD1. The CDR3 has 13 residues. The germline CDR1 and CDR2 sequences are MNHEY and SVGAGI. V lost 3 bases and J lost 7; bases outside the gene matches: 5. CDR3 sequence: CASSYSTGLGYTF. CDR3 nucleotide sequence: TGTGCCAGCAGTTATTCGACAGGGCTTGGCTACACCTTC.

V is TRBV23-1 and J is TRBJ2-5; 10 bases align to TRBD2. TRBV23-1 is sorted into the ORF group, with uncertain function. V lost 5 bases, J lost 2 bases, and 17 bases stayed unmatched. This CDR3 spans 19 amino acids. CDR3 sequence reads: CASSLWRVLAGEYQETQYF. In nucleotides, the CDR3 is TGCGCCAGCAGTTTATGGAGGGTGCTAGCGGGAGAGTATCAAGAGACCCAGTACTTC.